Listed here are 19 T cell receptor beta chains from one sample, sequenced in a study of T cell responses to AZD1222 COVID-19 vaccine. TCRdb keeps only in-frame clones here, not all; method: immunoSEQ multiplex PCR. The sample yields 150,000 to 200,000 clones, around 90% seen once. The source was peripheral blood, collected on day 0 of AZD1222 vaccination. Every receptor here comes from an adult in good health.

The J gene is TRBJ2-3, the V gene TRBV10-3; 9 nucleotides line up with TRBD1. Germline V gene sequence: CDR1 ENHRY, CDR2 SYGVKD. The CDR3 is made up of 18 amino acids. The junction had 12 bases not matched to a gene; V was cut back by 0 bases and J by 5 bases. The CDR3 coding sequence is TGTGCCATCAGTGAGTCGATTCGGGGACAGGGAAGACAAGATACGCAGTATTTT. Protein sequence: CAISESIRGQGRQDTQYF.

The V gene is TRBV4-2, the J gene TRBJ2-7; 8 nucleotides match TRBD2. The CDR3 runs 14 residues. With 3 bases clipped from V and 6 bases from J, the junction kept 7 bases outside the gene matches. Germline loops: CDR1 LGHNA, CDR2 YNFKEQ. This chain's CDR3 is CASSQSGRFSEQYF. The CDR3 nucleotides are TGTGCCAGCAGCCAGAGCGGGAGATTTTCCGAGCAGTACTTC.

The chain recombines TRBV11-2 with TRBJ2-2; 7 bases map to TRBD2. V was clipped by 8 bases and J by 6 bases; unmatched bases: 9. The CDR3 totals 14 residues. Germline V gene sequence: CDR1 SGHAT, CDR2 FQNNGV. As DNA, the CDR3 is TGTGCCAGCTTGGCTGGCGGGAGATCCGGGGAGCTGTTTTTT. It is translated as CASLAGGRSGELFF.

J is TRBJ2-7 and V is TRBV9, with D perhaps TRBD1 (6 bases). The germline V gene has CDR1 SGDLS and CDR2 YYNGEE. V lost 8 bases, J lost 6 bases, and 27 bases lay in between. The CDR3 is 16 residues long. The CDR3 nucleotides read TGTGCCAGGCCTAGACGGGGTAGAGGGGGTCCCTCCGAGCAGTACTTC. Residues: CARPRRGRGGPSEQYF.

This clone was detected once. The chain uses TRBV28 and TRBJ2-3; D remains unclear. Trimming took off 6 bases at V and 2 bases at J, with 6 bases between the two ends. The germline gives CDR1 MDHEN, CDR2 SYDVKM. CDR3 size: 12 residues. The chain's CDR3 is CASSSVTDTQYF. CDR3 DNA: TGTGCCAGCAGCTCCGTCACAGATACGCAGTATTTT.

Turning to this clone: Other DNA sequences in the sample encode the same CDR3. V gene TRBV18 combines with J gene TRBJ1-5; D uncertain. Germline V lookup: CDR1 KGHSH, CDR2 LQKENI. The CDR3 is 13 amino acids. The V end lost 2 bases, the J end lost 3 bases, and 5 bases lay between the germline ends. The CDR3 sequence is CASSPGVNQPQHF. CDR3 sequence (DNA): TGTGCCAGCTCACCAGGGGTCAATCAGCCCCAGCATTTT. The full variable domain, completed using reference TRBV18 and TRBJ1-5, is NAGVMQNPRHLVRRRGQEARLRCSPMKGHSHVYWYRQLPEEGLKFMVYLQKENIIDESGMPKERFSAEFPKEGPSILRIQQVVRGDSAAYFCASSPGVNQPQHFGDGTRLSIL.

The genes are TRBV30 and TRBJ1-2; no firm D call. Looked up from germline, CDR1 is GTSNPN and CDR2 is SVGIG (reference sequence). The CDR3 loop spans 13 amino acids. Trimming took 0 bases from V and 5 from J, leaving 10 bases between them. CDR3 sequence (DNA): TGTGCCTGGAGTGTTTCAAACTTTTATGGCTACACCTTC. Its translation: CAWSVSNFYGYTF.

This chain uses TRBV15 with TRBJ1-4, with 11 bases lining up with TRBD1. After removal of 2 bases from V and 6 bases from J, the junction contained 5 bases not matched to a gene. This CDR3 is built from 16 residues. Looked up from germline, CDR1 is LNHNV and CDR2 is YYDKDF (reference sequence). CDR3 loop: CATSRSGTGGDEKLFF. In DNA, the CDR3 is TGTGCCACCAGCAGATCGGGGACAGGGGGAGATGAAAAACTGTTTTTT.

The gene calls are TRBV5-8 and TRBJ2-2, with TRBD1 identical over 9 bases. The CDR3 is 16 amino acids. V lost 0 bases to trimming and J lost 3 bases; unmatched junction nucleotides: 3. Germline loops: CDR1 SGHTS, CDR2 YDEGEE. As DNA, the CDR3 is TGTGCCAGCAGCTTGGGGACAGGGGCTCACACCGGGGAGCTGTTTTTT. It is translated as CASSLGTGAHTGELFF. Based on the CDR3 plus reference TRBV5-8 and TRBJ2-2, the full variable domain is EAGVTQSPTHLIKTRGQQATLRCSPISGHTSVYWYQQALGLGLQFLLWYDEGEERNRGNFPPRFSGRQFPNYSSELNVNALELEDSALYLCASSLGTGAHTGELFFGEGSRLTVL.

This clone was seen once. The chain combines TRBV7-9 with TRBJ1-1, with D hard to call. The CDR3 spans 17 residues. V lost 6 bases and J 0 bases, leaving 20 bases between the germline ends. Germline V gene sequence: CDR1 SEHNR, CDR2 FQNEAQ (reference sequence). The DNA for the CDR3 is TGTGCCAGCAGGGGCTCGACGGTATGGGGAATGAACACTGAAGCTTTCTTT. As protein: CASRGSTVWGMNTEAFF.

This chain connects TRBV15 to TRBJ1-1; D is uncertain. The ends were cut back, 5 bases at V and 6 bases at J, with 16 bases in the middle. This CDR3 comprises 14 residues. The V gene's germline CDR1 is LNHNV and CDR2 YYDKDF (reference sequence). CDR3 sequence: CATSYGSRVAEAFF. The CDR3 DNA sequence: TGTGCCACCAGCTACGGGTCCCGCGTAGCTGAAGCTTTCTTT.

This sequence joins TRBV7-9 and TRBJ1-1; D is perhaps TRBD1 (6 bases). V was shortened by 3 bases and J by 3 bases, with 8 bases between the two germline ends. This CDR3 is built from 13 residues. Germline CDR1 and CDR2: SEHNR and FQNEAQ (reference sequence). For the CDR3, the DNA is TGTGCCAGCAGCTTCACAGGGCACACTGAAGCTTTCTTT. Translated: CASSFTGHTEAFF.

This chain connects TRBV24-1 to TRBJ2-3; D not certain. Trimming pared 5 bases from V and 0 bases from J, leaving 8 bases between. The CDR3 consists of 14 residues. Germline CDR1 and CDR2: KGHDR and SFDVKD. The CDR3 loop is CATSASGSTDTQYF. The CDR3 bases are TGTGCCACCAGTGCCTCGGGTAGCACAGATACGCAGTATTTT.

V usage is TRBV30 and J usage is TRBJ2-1, with 7 bases lining up with TRBD2. J was trimmed by 9 bases and V by 2 bases; bases with no gene match: 7. CDR1 is GTSNPN and CDR2 is SVGIG in the germline V gene (reference sequence). The CDR3 has 13 residues. The CDR3 spells CAWSLTSEGEQFF. Here the CDR3 DNA reads TGTGCCTGGAGTCTAACTAGCGAGGGTGAGCAGTTCTTC.

The CDR3 DNA reads TGTGCCAGCAGCCGGGACGACCCCACTGAAGCTTTCTTT. The encoded protein is CASSRDDPTEAFF. The gene calls are TRBV3-1 (or the pseudogene TRBV3-2) and TRBJ1-1; possible D gene TRBD1, 5 bases. The CDR3 totals 13 residues. V lost 4 bases and J lost 4, with 10 bases in between. Looked up from germline, CDR1 is LGHDT and CDR2 is YNNKEL (reference sequence).

This chain joins TRBV6-1 and TRBJ1-1, with unresolved D. CDR1 is MNHNS and CDR2 is SASEGT in the germline V gene. The CDR3 totals 14 residues. Between the trimmed V and J ends, which lost 1 base and 12 bases, there was a span of 18 bases. CDR3 region: CASSEVPREGRPFF. CDR3 nucleotides: TGTGCCAGCAGTGAAGTTCCTCGGGAAGGTAGGCCTTTCTTT.

This chain links TRBV27 with TRBJ1-1; D unresolved. V was clipped by 1 base and J by 1 base, with 4 bases between them. Looked up from germline, CDR1 is MNHEY and CDR2 is SMNVEV (reference sequence). This CDR3 has 13 residues. The CDR3 nucleotides are TGTGCCAGCAGTTTATGGCAGAACACTGAAGCTTTCTTT. It is translated as CASSLWQNTEAFF.

This sequence joins TRBV2 and TRBJ1-2; D call uncertain. Germline V CDR1 and CDR2: SNHLY, FYNNEI. V gave up 2 bases and J gave up 1 base, with 8 bases separating them. The CDR3 is 14 amino acids. CDR3 coding DNA: TGTGCCAGCAGTGAACGGGGATTTAACTATGGCTACACCTTC. It codes for CASSERGFNYGYTF.

The CDR3 nucleotides are TGTGCCAGCAGCCTCTCGACAGGGAGCGGGAACACTGAAGCTTTCTTT. It translates to CASSLSTGSGNTEAFF. The chain carries TRBV3-1 (or the pseudogene TRBV3-2) and TRBJ1-1; 7 bases map to TRBD1. The CDR3 is made up of 16 amino acids. After removal of 4 bases from V and 1 base from J, the junction contained 9 bases not matched to a gene. The V gene's germline CDR1 is LGHDT and CDR2 YNNKEL (reference sequence).